Each of the 31 T cell receptor beta chains below was sequenced from the same sample in a study of cytomegalovirus exposure and HLA in healthy donors. Vbeta (60) and Jbeta (13) primers were used in the PCR. Generated by immunoSEQ multiplex PCR, the TCRdb table keeps only in-frame clones and is missing some. The repertoire holds almost 90,000 clones, with 85% as singletons. Sequencing was carried out using PBMCs. The receptors stem from a man aged 40-55 years in good health and CMV-seropositive.

The rearrangement joins TRBV27 to TRBJ1-4; 12 bases line up with TRBD1. This CDR3 contains 14 residues. V was clipped by 5 bases and J by 10 bases; unmatched bases: 5. Germline-derived CDR1 and CDR2 are MNHEY and SMNVEV (reference sequence). The CDR3 here is CASSRGTGGSKLFF. CDR3 sequence (DNA): TGTGCCAGCAGTCGCGGGACAGGGGGCTCAAAACTGTTTTTT.

The rearrangement links TRBV11-2 to TRBJ2-7; TRBD1 matches 8 bases. Germline CDR1 is SGHAT and CDR2 is FQNNGV. CDR3 length: 13 amino acids. Germline trimming cut 5 bases from V and 12 bases from J; bases unmatched to any gene: 12. CDR3 sequence: CASSPGIDRGWYF. The CDR3 region has the DNA TGTGCCAGCAGCCCCGGGATCGACAGGGGCTGGTACTTC.

This clone was detected only once. The junction departs from germline at one end; a sequencing error may be responsible. The chain combines TRBV19 with TRBJ1-2, with TRBD1 matching 8 bases. This CDR3 comprises 10 residues. The germline V gene encodes CDR1 LNHDA and CDR2 SQIVND (reference sequence). CDR3 sequence reads: CASGTGDFVF. The CDR3 region has the DNA TGTGCCAGCGGGACAGGAGATTTTGTCTTC.

This clone has just a few counts. The V gene is TRBV19, the J gene TRBJ1-4, with 7 nucleotides matching TRBD1. The trim removed 3 bases at V and 13 bases at J, leaving 5 bases unmatched. There are 12 residues in the CDR3. CDR1 is LNHDA and CDR2 is SQIVND in the germline V gene (reference sequence). The CDR3 bases are TGTGCCAGTAGTATCCCCACAGGGGCACTGTTTTTT. It codes for CASSIPTGALFF.

The CDR3 spells CASSSRRRGNTDTQYF. CDR3 in DNA: TGTGCCAGCAGCTCCCGCCGGCGGGGGAACACAGATACGCAGTATTTT. The rearrangement links TRBV7-2 to TRBJ2-3; 7 bases agree with TRBD2. V dropped 4 bases and J dropped 2; count of bases not matched to a gene: 9. Germline CDR1 reads SGHTA; CDR2 reads FQGNSA. The CDR3 runs to 16 residues. The whole variable domain, remainder taken from reference TRBV7-2 and TRBJ2-3, is GAGVSQSPSNKVTEKGKDVELRCDPISGHTALYWYRQSLGQGLEFLIYFQGNSAPDKSGLPSDRFSAERTGGSVSTLTIQRTQQEDSAVYLCASSSRRRGNTDTQYFGPGTRLTVL.

J is TRBJ2-7 and V is TRBV5-1; 7 bases map to TRBD1. Germline V gene data show CDR1 as SGHRS and CDR2 as YFSETQ. This CDR3 comprises 14 residues. Losses at the gene ends were 4 bases for V and 1 base for J; bases not matched to a gene: 5. The CDR3 DNA reads TGCGCCAGCAGCGTGGGACAGAAGTCCTACGAGCAGTACTTC. Translated: CASSVGQKSYEQYF.

The gene calls are TRBV2 and TRBJ1-1; 9 bases are a match to TRBD1. This CDR3 has 13 residues. The ends lost 7 bases at V and 3 bases at J; junction bases unmatched: 3. The germline V gene has CDR1 SNHLY and CDR2 FYNNEI. CDR3 loop: CASTGQGYTEAFF. CDR3 DNA: TGTGCCAGCACGGGACAGGGTTACACTGAAGCTTTCTTT.

This rearrangement joins TRBV2 to TRBJ1-2; D is ambiguous. In germline, CDR1 is SNHLY, CDR2 FYNNEI. V was clipped by 10 bases and J by 7 bases, with 16 bases between them. The CDR3 has 12 amino acids. This CDR3 reads CAKMAATCGYTF. The DNA of the CDR3 is TGTGCCAAAATGGCCGCGACTTGTGGCTACACCTTC.

The gene calls are TRBV19 and TRBJ1-5; TRBD1 agrees at 7 bases. There are 15 residues in the CDR3. J was trimmed by 0 bases and V by 4 bases; bases with no gene match: 3. Germline V gives CDR1 LNHDA, CDR2 SQIVND (reference sequence). CDR3 nucleotide sequence: TGTGCCAGTAGTACCGGGACAGCTAGCAATCAGCCCCAGCATTTT. Amino acids: CASSTGTASNQPQHF.

The CDR3 region is CASSLEAGVAGELFF. Here the CDR3 DNA reads TGTGCCAGCAGTCTTGAAGCGGGAGTTGCCGGGGAGCTGTTTTTT. The chain couples TRBV6-4 to TRBJ2-2; 8 nucleotides align to TRBD2. The germline V gene has CDR1 MRHNA and CDR2 SNTAGT. The trim removed 5 bases at V and 6 bases at J, leaving 8 bases unmatched. CDR3 length equals 15 residues.

The chain couples TRBV4-1 to TRBJ2-5; TRBD2 agrees at 10 bases. In germline, CDR1 is MGHRA, CDR2 YSYEKL. The length of the CDR3 is 17 residues. Trimming cost V 0 bases and J 1 base; bases outside gene matches: 5. The CDR3 DNA is TGCGCCAGCAGCCAAGATAGGACTAGCGGCTCCCAAGAGACCCAGTACTTC. Protein product: CASSQDRTSGSQETQYF.

This rearrangement joins TRBV6-5 to TRBJ2-5; perhaps TRBD1 as D (5 bases). The CDR3 extends over 11 amino acids. V dropped 5 bases and J dropped 5 bases, with 6 bases sitting between them. CDR1 is MNHEY, CDR2 SVGAGI, per germline. Here the CDR3 reads CASSAGETQYF. The CDR3 nucleotides are TGTGCCAGCAGTGCAGGGGAGACCCAGTACTTC.

J is TRBJ2-5 and V is TRBV5-1; the D is unclear. The CDR3 has 14 residues. The V gene lost 0 bases and the J gene lost 4 bases, with 10 bases spanning the gap. Germline loops: CDR1 SGHRS, CDR2 YFSETQ. The CDR3 bases are TGCGCCAGCAGCTTGGGCGTCGCCTCAGAGACCCAGTACTTC. The encoded protein is CASSLGVASETQYF.

The chain joins TRBV4-1 to TRBJ2-7; no clear D. V dropped 0 bases and J dropped 1 base, with 4 bases sitting between them. Germline V gene sequence: CDR1 MGHRA, CDR2 YSYEKL. CDR3 length equals 13 residues. The CDR3 spells CASSQDQSYEQYF. The CDR3 DNA reads as TGCGCCAGCAGCCAAGACCAGTCCTACGAGCAGTACTTC.

The chain recombines TRBV10-3 with TRBJ1-5, with D maybe TRBD1 (6 bases). The V gene lost 5 bases and the J gene lost 2 bases, with 7 bases spanning the gap. This CDR3 has 13 amino acids. Germline V gene data show CDR1 as ENHRY and CDR2 as SYGVKD. The CDR3 loop is CAISRQGNQPQHF. In nucleotides, the CDR3 is TGTGCCATCAGTAGACAGGGCAATCAGCCCCAGCATTTT.

The chain couples TRBV7-2 to TRBJ1-6, with TRBD1 matching over 7 bases. With V trimmed by 2 bases and J by 7 bases, 5 bases remained unmatched. This CDR3 region has 15 residues. CDR1 and CDR2 from the germline V gene are SGHTA and FQGNSA. This chain's CDR3 is CASSLPTGRNSPLHF. Here the CDR3 DNA reads TGTGCCAGCAGCTTACCGACAGGGCGGAATTCACCCCTCCACTTT. Drawing the rest from reference TRBV7-2 and TRBJ1-6, the complete variable domain is GAGVSQSPSNKVTEKGKDVELRCDPISGHTALYWYRQSLGQGLEFLIYFQGNSAPDKSGLPSDRFSAERTGGSVSTLTIQRTQQEDSAVYLCASSLPTGRNSPLHFGNGTRLTVT.

This clone was observed a few times. CDR3 sequence: CASSPGQLNEKLFF. DNA of the CDR3: TGTGCCAGCAGTCCTGGACAGCTTAATGAAAAACTGTTTTTT. The rearrangement joins TRBV6-1 to TRBJ1-4; perhaps TRBD1 as D (6 bases). This CDR3 contains 14 residues. V was trimmed by 5 bases and J by 4 bases, leaving 11 bases between them. Germline loops: CDR1 MNHNS, CDR2 SASEGT.

DNA for the CDR3: TGCGCCAGCAGCCAACAAGCGGGGGGGCCGTGGGAGACCCAGTACTTC. Its protein product is CASSQQAGGPWETQYF. The chain recombines TRBV4-1 with TRBJ2-5, with TRBD2 matching over 10 bases. Germline V gives CDR1 MGHRA, CDR2 YSYEKL. Unmatched junction bases numbered 8, after V lost 2 bases and J lost 5 bases. The CDR3 spans 16 residues.

This chain joins TRBV6-5 and TRBJ1-1, with 10 positions matching TRBD1. The CDR3 has 14 residues. V was pared by 5 bases and J by 5 bases, with 5 bases of the junction left unmatched. Germline V gives CDR1 MNHEY, CDR2 SVGAGI. CDR3 coding DNA: TGTGCCAGCAGTAATTCGGACAGGGGGACTGAAGCTTTCTTT. This encodes CASSNSDRGTEAFF.

V gene TRBV15 combines with J gene TRBJ2-7; 7 nucleotides align to TRBD2. CDR3 size: 14 residues. V lost 5 bases, J lost 5 bases, and 9 bases stayed unmatched. The germline V gene has CDR1 LNHNV and CDR2 YYDKDF (reference sequence). The CDR3 loop is CATSVGRSPNEQYF. Written as DNA, the CDR3 is TGTGCCACCAGCGTCGGGAGGTCTCCCAACGAGCAGTACTTC.

As for this clone: This may be a read error, as it is one base from a much larger clone. This chain uses TRBV29-1 with TRBJ2-7, with TRBD2 identical over 11 bases. This CDR3 has 16 amino acids. Germline-derived CDR1 and CDR2 are SQVTM and ANQGSEA. The V and J ends lost 2 bases and 7 bases, in that order; junction bases with no gene match: 13. CDR3 nucleotides: TGCAGCGTTGAAACTAGCGGGAGAATTTCATACAATGAGCAGTACTTC. This gives the protein CSVETSGRISYNEQYF.

V usage is TRBV6-5 and J usage is TRBJ2-4; tentative D call: TRBD1 (6 bases). Germline CDR1 reads MNHEY; CDR2 reads SVGAGI. V was cut by 2 bases and J by 1 base, with 6 bases left in between. This CDR3 spans 14 amino acids. CDR3 DNA: TGTGCCAGCAGTTACACAGGGGCCAAAAACATTCAGTACTTC. This gives the protein CASSYTGAKNIQYF.

This rearrangement joins TRBV7-6 to TRBJ1-2; a possible D gene is TRBD1 (6 bases). V was pared by 2 bases and J by 4 bases, with 8 bases between. CDR3 length equals 13 residues. CDR1 SGHVS and CDR2 FNYEAQ come from the germline V gene. CDR3 coding DNA: TGTGCCAGCAGCTTAAAAGGGGGCTATGGCTACACCTTC. It codes for CASSLKGGYGYTF.

The chain is built from TRBV7-8 and TRBJ1-1; D is perhaps TRBD1 (6 bases). Per germline, CDR1 SGHVS and CDR2 FQNEAQ. The CDR3 is made up of 15 amino acids. V gave up 0 bases and J gave up 4 bases, with 12 bases separating them. CDR3 in amino acids: CASSLAGRGPTEAFF. CDR3 sequence (DNA): TGTGCCAGCAGCTTAGCTGGCAGGGGACCCACTGAAGCTTTCTTT.

This clone was recorded only once. V gene TRBV5-1 combines with J gene TRBJ2-2; 9 bases are shared with TRBD1. This CDR3 has 14 residues. With 4 bases clipped from V and 4 bases from J, the junction kept 2 bases outside the gene matches. Looked up from germline, CDR1 is SGHRS and CDR2 is YFSETQ. The CDR3 loop is CASSEGQGTGELFF. The CDR3 region has the DNA TGCGCCAGCAGCGAGGGACAGGGCACCGGGGAGCTGTTTTTT.

V and J are TRBV15 and TRBJ2-3, with D perhaps TRBD2 (6 bases). Germline V gene lookup returns CDR1 LNHNV and CDR2 YYDKDF (reference sequence). The V end was cut by 0 bases, the J end by 4 bases, with 8 bases between. This CDR3 spans 14 amino acids. CDR3 nucleotide sequence: TGTGCCACCAGCAGAGATCGGGACTCAGATACGCAGTATTTT. Protein sequence: CATSRDRDSDTQYF.

This chain uses TRBV6-6 with TRBJ1-3; D gene uncertain. V was cut by 7 bases and J by 1 base, with 5 bases left in between. CDR3 length: 12 amino acids. Germline V gene lookup returns CDR1 MNHNY and CDR2 SVGAGI (reference sequence). This CDR3 reads CASNLSGNTIYF. The CDR3 DNA reads TGTGCCAGCAACTTGTCTGGAAACACCATATATTTT.

The V and J genes are TRBV5-1 and TRBJ2-7; 8 positions agree with TRBD1. J lost 6 bases, V lost 0 bases, and 11 bases had no gene match. The CDR3 length is 16 residues. CDR1 SGHRS and CDR2 YFSETQ come from the germline V gene. DNA of the CDR3: TGCGCCAGCAGCTTGGCCCCGGACAGGGAGGATAGCGAGCAGTACTTC. Translation: CASSLAPDREDSEQYF.

The chain carries TRBV29-1 and TRBJ1-1, with D maybe TRBD1 (6 bases). Germline loops: CDR1 SQVTM, CDR2 ANQGSEA. Trimming removed 6 bases at V and 6 bases at J, with 20 bases between. The CDR3 runs to 14 residues. The CDR3 sequence is CSVYARGINPEAFF. The CDR3 bases are TGCAGCGTGTACGCCAGGGGAATAAACCCTGAAGCTTTCTTT.

The V call is TRBV28, the J call TRBJ2-7; the D is unclear. This CDR3 has 16 amino acids. Germline V lookup: CDR1 MDHEN, CDR2 SYDVKM. V lost 7 bases and J lost 4, with 23 bases in between. CDR3 amino acids: CASTPIPPNRVYEQYF. The CDR3 region has the DNA TGTGCCAGCACCCCAATTCCACCAAATCGGGTATACGAGCAGTACTTC.

This chain connects TRBV19 to TRBJ2-2; 9 bases are shared with TRBD2. Germline CDR1 reads LNHDA; CDR2 reads SQIVND (reference sequence). CDR3 length: 15 residues. The trim removed 4 bases at V and 4 bases at J, leaving 4 bases unmatched. The CDR3 loop reads CASSTGLALTGELFF. The CDR3 region has the DNA TGTGCCAGTAGTACCGGACTAGCGCTCACCGGGGAGCTGTTTTTT.